This T cell receptor beta chain was found in a study of T cells in Graves' hyperthyroidism and ophthalmopathy. From RNA transcripts, TCR beta CDR3 regions were amplified. In the first-round RT-PCR of the TCR CDR3, the HTBI primer set was used. Using its own MiXCR run on the multiplex PCR reads, TCRdb lists one record per CDR3 protein. Of about 590,000 distinct CDR3 sequences listed, around 14% are singletons. This clonotype came up a few times. V gave up 1 base and J gave up 4 bases, with 10 bases separating them. The CDR3 loop spans 14 amino acids. Germline V CDR1 and CDR2: SGHVS, FQNEAQ. The sequence was obtained from a woman younger than 45 with Graves' hyperthyroidism. The J gene is TRBJ1-2, the V gene TRBV7-8; D unclear. Sample: blood. Here the CDR3 reads CASSLESGFYGYTF. The CDR3 DNA reads TGTGCCAGCAGCTTAGAATCAGGTTTCTATGGCTACACCTTC.